The T cell receptor beta chain under discussion was sequenced for a study of blood T cell repertoires in COVID-19. Study background: The study drew acute and convalescent COVID-19 samples from the United States, Italy and Spain. Nucleic acid was either cDNA or gDNA, and it came from T cells, B-cell-depleted T cells, or PBMCs.

The V end was cut by 2 bases, the J end by 3 bases, with 8 bases between. The CDR3 has 13 residues. Looked up from germline, CDR1 is MNHNY and CDR2 is SVGAGI (reference sequence). This clone has only one observation. Per the original data handling: Amplified reference gene primers provided the basis for estimating nucleated cell counts. The assay was immunoSEQ multiplex PCR, and TCRdb's table has in-frame clones only and misses some. For V, J and clone size, that table is used; D and trimming come from the DNA. The sample lists fewer than 250,000 clones, around four fifths seen once, with 5% to 8% in the top ten.

The TCR sequence derives from a woman aged 55-69 years with active or convalescent COVID-19. Sequencing used peripheral blood. This chain connects TRBV6-6 to TRBJ2-7, with no clear D. The CDR3 protein is CASSYERDYEQYV. The CDR3 DNA reads TGTGCCAGCAGTTACGAGAGAGACTACGAGCAGTACGTC.